This T cell receptor beta chain was captured by sequencing in a study of post-analysis software for immune sequencing data. The study's findings and limits: TRBV5-6, TRBV5-1 and TRBV20-1 were among four or five TRBV segments more frequent in patients than controls. Among multiple sclerosis patients, normalized Chao1 diversity was significantly below that of controls.

Ten or more counts support this clonotype. No antigen is known for it. Trimming pared 2 bases from V and 2 bases from J, leaving 14 bases between. CDR1 and CDR2 (germline): MDHEN, SYDVKM. The CDR3 totals 16 residues. Tagging with unique molecular identifiers was a feature of the TCR beta cDNA libraries. A population of about 0.95 to 11 million T cells gave rise to roughly 0.5 million cDNA molecules. TCRdb itself ran the PCR reads through MiXCR, one entry per CDR3 protein. The sample lists about 190,000 distinct CDR3 sequences, over 25% occurring once. This clonotype was obtained from a girl between 2 and 17 years old with multiple sclerosis. The V and J genes are TRBV28 and TRBJ2-3; D is unresolved. Sequenced material: blood. The CDR3 nucleotides read TGTGCCAGCAGTTTAGATGCACAGCGAAACACAGATACGCAGTATTTT. Encoded protein: CASSLDAQRNTDTQYF.